The entry below gives a single T cell receptor (beta chain) sequence along with its context. What it binds is unknown. This entry belongs to a study of cytomegalovirus exposure and HLA in healthy donors. The study, taken as a whole, reports: A later analysis linked 15,000 to 20,000 TCR beta sequences to HLA alleles at 0.05 false discovery rate. An analysis was carried out later, and it reportedly showed fewer N-insertions in an Asian-associated ancestry cluster than the approximately 680-donor mean. CMV serostatus was the sole immune exposure information available. A later analysis linked a missense variant in DCLRE1C to the trimming of TCR beta V and J genes.

60 Vbeta and 13 Jbeta primers were used in PCR. The repertoire was sequenced with immunoSEQ multiplex PCR; TCRdb's copy has only in-frame clones and lacks some. The sample includes roughly 120,000 clones. The sequencing input was PBMCs. The source of this sequence is a man aged 40-50 years in good health and CMV-seronegative.

The CDR3 nucleotides read TGTGCCTGGAGTCCGACTAGCGGGGTCGTCTACGAGCAGTACTTC. This translates into CAWSPTSGVVYEQYF. The V and J genes are TRBV30 and TRBJ2-5; 11 positions match TRBD2. The tail of the sequence fits TRBJ2-7 better, so the J call may be wrong. CDR3 length: 15 amino acids. CDR1 GTSNPN and CDR2 SVGIG come from the germline V gene (reference sequence).